Below are 22 T cell receptor beta chains sequenced from a single sample in a study of T cell repertoires in cytomegalovirus infection. TCRdb re-derived calls from the reads in MiXCR, one entry per CDR3 protein. The sample carries 650,000 to 900,000 distinct CDR3 sequences, approximately 32% recorded once. Antigens for these TCRs are unknown. Here the sequenced sample was cultured CD8+ T cells from PBMCs, taken from culture after CMV antigen stimulation. The source is a human donor in good health (CMV status not recorded). Some clones in this sample may be carry-over from other donors' samples.

Here the CDR3 reads CASNTGLGYTF. The DNA for the CDR3 is TGTGCCAGCAACACAGGTCTTGGCTACACCTTC. This sequence joins TRBV6-6 and TRBJ1-2; a possible D gene is TRBD1 (5 bases). Looked up from germline, CDR1 is MNHNY and CDR2 is SVGAGI (reference sequence). The CDR3 spans 11 residues. With 7 bases removed from V and 7 bases from J, the gap between germline ends came to 10 bases.

In its sample, this clonotype was seen a few times. J is TRBJ1-4 and V is TRBV27, with D uncertain. Germline CDR1 reads MNHEY; CDR2 reads SMNVEV (reference sequence). CDR3 length: 15 residues. Between the trimmed V and J ends, which lost 0 bases and 0 bases, there was a span of 5 bases. The CDR3 here is CASSLSYATNEKLFF. CDR3 DNA: TGTGCCAGCAGTTTATCGTATGCAACTAATGAAAAACTGTTTTTT.

A remark on this clonotype: A much larger clone differs from this one at a single base, so this may be a read error. V usage is TRBV7-6 and J usage is TRBJ2-1; D possibly corresponds to TRBD2 (6 bases). The CDR3 is 15 amino acids. Germline-derived CDR1 and CDR2 are SGHVS and FNYEAQ. DNA of the CDR3: TGTGCCAACAGCCTCCTCTTTGTGGGGGGTAATGAGCAGTTCTTC. Translated, it gives CANSLLFVGGNEQFF.

This clonotype was counted between two and nine times. The V call is TRBV28, the J call TRBJ1-1, with D unclear. The CDR3 covers 13 residues. The germline V gene encodes CDR1 MDHEN and CDR2 SYDVKM. V was shortened by 8 bases and J by 6 bases, with 16 bases between the two germline ends. Here the CDR3 reads CASVGRGIPEAFF. CDR3 sequence (DNA): TGTGCCAGCGTCGGTCGAGGTATCCCTGAAGCTTTCTTT. The full variable domain, in which reference TRBV28 and TRBJ1-1 provide the parts outside the CDR3, is DVKVTQSSRYLVKRTGEKVFLECVQDMDHENMFWYRQDPGLGLRLIYFSYDVKMKEKGDIPEGYSVSREKKERFSLILESASTNQTSMYLCASVGRGIPEAFFGQGTRLTVV.

The V gene is TRBV4-1, the J gene TRBJ1-4, with 8 bases fitting TRBD1. This CDR3 is built from 14 residues. With 4 bases clipped from V and 6 bases from J, the junction kept 4 bases outside the gene matches. CDR1 and CDR2 from the germline V gene are MGHRA and YSYEKL. The CDR3 DNA is TGCGCCAGCAGCCCTGGACAGGGTGATGAAAAACTGTTTTTT. Translated: CASSPGQGDEKLFF.

V usage is TRBV24-1 and J usage is TRBJ2-2; no definite D call. V gave up 6 bases and J gave up 7 bases, with 8 bases separating them. Germline V gene data show CDR1 as KGHDR and CDR2 as SFDVKD. CDR3 length: 12 amino acids. The CDR3 protein is CATSFGGGELFF. The CDR3 coding sequence is TGTGCCACCAGTTTCGGTGGCGGGGAGCTGTTTTTT.

This chain connects TRBV5-8 to TRBJ2-7, with 7 bases lining up with TRBD2. V lost 4 bases and J lost 1; bases outside the gene matches: 5. Per the germline V gene, CDR1 is SGHTS and CDR2 is YDEGEE. There are 14 residues in the CDR3. The CDR3 nucleotides read TGTGCCAGCAGCGTCGGGGGGAGTTCCTACGAGCAGTACGTC. Amino acid sequence: CASSVGGSSYEQYV.

The chain combines TRBV7-9 with TRBJ2-7, with D maybe TRBD1 (7 bases). The CDR3 contains 12 residues. Germline V gene data show CDR1 as SEHNR and CDR2 as FQNEAQ (reference sequence). In DNA, the CDR3 is TGTGTCAGCAGCCAGGGGGACTTCGAGCAGTACGTC. Protein: CVSSQGDFEQYV.

The rearrangement joins TRBV4-1 to TRBJ1-2; D uncertain. Between the trimmed V and J ends, which lost 2 bases and 2 bases, there was a span of 12 bases. CDR1 and CDR2 from the germline V gene are MGHRA and YSYEKL. The CDR3 totals 15 residues. CDR3: CASSQPWGPNYGYTF. DNA of the CDR3: TGCGCCAGCAGCCAACCGTGGGGTCCAAACTATGGCTACACCTTC.

In this sample, this clonotype turned up a few times. This chain uses TRBV19 with TRBJ1-2; unclear D gene. CDR1 and CDR2 (germline): LNHDA, SQIVND (reference sequence). Trimming took 3 bases from V and 4 from J, leaving 12 bases between them. The CDR3 covers 14 residues. CDR3 DNA sequence: TGTGCCAGTAGTATGAACAGCCGGGGCTATGGCTACACCTTC. It is translated as CASSMNSRGYGYTF.

This clonotype appeared a few times. The chain links TRBV5-4 to TRBJ1-2, with 10 bases lining up with TRBD1. Germline trimming cut 4 bases from V and 5 bases from J; bases unmatched to any gene: 8. The CDR3 loop spans 15 amino acids. Germline CDR1 is SGHNT and CDR2 is YYREEE (reference sequence). Written as DNA, the CDR3 is TGTGCCAGCAGCAACCCCCCGGGACAGGGGTATGGCTACACCTTC. This sequence encodes CASSNPPGQGYGYTF.

V usage is TRBV10-3 and J usage is TRBJ1-2; 10 bases match TRBD1. CDR1 and CDR2 from the germline V gene are ENHRY and SYGVKD. This CDR3 spans 14 amino acids. V shed 10 bases and J 3 bases; nucleotides not matched to a gene: 8. Here the CDR3 reads CASQGQGPDYGYTF. In DNA form, the CDR3 reads TGTGCCAGCCAGGGACAGGGGCCCGACTATGGCTACACCTTC.

Details on this clonotype: The junction and the germline gene differ at one end; a read error may be behind it. V is TRBV7-2 and J is TRBJ2-2; 7 bases match TRBD1. Germline V CDR1 and CDR2: SGHTA, FQGNSA. This CDR3 has 13 residues. CDR3 sequence: CASSFGVTGELIF. CDR3 bases: TGTGCCAGCAGCTTCGGGGTAACAGGGGAGCTGATTTTT.

This clonotype has only one observation. This may arise from a read error, as a much more abundant clone is one base away. The chain employs TRBV7-6 and TRBJ1-4; TRBD1 matches 10 bases. Per the germline V gene, CDR1 is SGHVS and CDR2 is FNYEAQ. The CDR3 covers 14 residues. This CDR3 is CANSTGTGAEKLFF. The CDR3 nucleotides read TGTGCCAACAGCACCGGGACAGGGGCTGAAAAACTGTTTTTT.

This clonotype was recorded a few times. DNA for the CDR3: TGTGCCAGCAGTTACGGTTCCGGATACTATGGCTACACCTTC. Translated: CASSYGSGYYGYTF. The rearrangement links TRBV6-6 to TRBJ1-2; D remains ambiguous. The CDR3 length is 14 residues. V lost 2 bases, J lost 3 bases, and 10 bases lay in between. The germline V gene encodes CDR1 MNHNY and CDR2 SVGAGI (reference sequence).

Only one count was recorded for this clonotype. The chain links TRBV27 to TRBJ1-1; TRBD1 agrees at 10 bases. Germline loops: CDR1 MNHEY, CDR2 SMNVEV (reference sequence). CDR3 length: 15 amino acids. The ends lost 8 bases at V and 0 bases at J; junction bases unmatched: 6. The CDR3 loop is CASYSGTGVNTEAFF. CDR3 coding DNA: TGTGCCAGCTACTCCGGGACAGGGGTGAACACTGAAGCTTTCTTT.

As regards this clonotype: A junction end diverges from the germline sequence, so it may reflect a read error. The chain carries TRBV14 and TRBJ1-5; D is undetermined. Germline CDR1 SGHDN, CDR2 FVKESK. This CDR3 is built from 16 residues. The CDR3 region is CVSSQDVVGASQPQHF. CDR3 coding DNA: TGTGTCAGCAGCCAAGATGTTGTGGGAGCTAGTCAGCCCCAGCATTTT.

In its sample, this clonotype was seen once. A much larger clone sits a single nucleotide away, making a read error possible. The CDR3 loop reads CASSSGTGGIDTQHF. The CDR3 nucleotides are TGTGCCAGCAGCTCAGGGACAGGGGGAATAGATACGCAGCATTTT. The rearrangement links TRBV7-2 to TRBJ2-3; 11 bases agree with TRBD1. The tail of the sequence fits TRBJ1-5 better, so the J call may be wrong. Germline CDR1 reads SGHTA; CDR2 reads FQGNSA. This CDR3 has 15 amino acids.

For the CDR3, the DNA is TGTGCCAGCAGCCCTAGCAGGACCCCCTACGAGCAGTACGTC. Translating gives CASSPSRTPYEQYV. The chain recombines TRBV7-2 with TRBJ2-7, with D possibly matching TRBD2 (5 bases). This CDR3 region has 14 residues. Trimming left V 5 bases short and J 2 bases short, with 13 bases between. CDR1 is SGHTA and CDR2 is FQGNSA in the germline V gene.

This clonotype was counted between two and nine times. This rearrangement joins TRBV7-6 to TRBJ1-5, with D uncertain. Deletions cut 5 bases from V and 3 bases from J, with 11 bases between. The length of the CDR3 is 14 residues. Per germline, CDR1 SGHVS and CDR2 FNYEAQ. The CDR3: CASSLGSYNQPQHF. DNA of the CDR3: TGTGCCAGCAGCCTGGGGAGCTACAATCAGCCCCAGCATTTT.

The V gene is TRBV11-2, the J gene TRBJ2-5, with 8 positions matching TRBD2. Unmatched junction bases numbered 9, after V lost 5 bases and J lost 1 base. Germline V CDR1 and CDR2: SGHAT, FQNNGV. This CDR3 has 16 amino acids. CDR3 nucleotide sequence: TGTGCCAGCAGCCGTTGGGGTAGCGGGGTCCAAGAGACCCAGTACTTC. It translates to CASSRWGSGVQETQYF.

This clonotype showed up just a few times. The chain couples TRBV4-1 to TRBJ1-2, with D perhaps TRBD1 (6 bases). This CDR3 spans 15 amino acids. V lost 3 bases, J lost 1 base, and 12 bases lay in between. Germline CDR1 reads MGHRA; CDR2 reads YSYEKL. In DNA form, the CDR3 reads TGCGCCAGCAGCCAGAGCAGGGGAAGTAACTATGGCTACACCTTC. Protein: CASSQSRGSNYGYTF.